Following are 23 T cell receptor beta chains from one sample sequenced in a study of CD8+ T cells in alopecia areata. Extraction of RNA preceded its reverse transcription into cDNA, which served as the sequencing template. Clones were read by immunoSEQ multiplex PCR, and TCRdb kept only the in-frame ones, dropping some. The table records some 120,000 clones, 45% to 65% of them present only once. Source: CD4+ T cells sorted from blood, taken at week 0. The receptors shown here come from a human donor with alopecia areata.

In DNA, the CDR3 is TGTGCCAGCAGCGTCCCGGGACTAGCGGCGTCCCAGTACTTC. It encodes CASSVPGLAASQYF. The chain uses TRBV9 and TRBJ2-5; 11 bases match TRBD2. The length of the CDR3 is 14 residues. V trimming: 2 bases; J trimming: 9 bases; junction bases outside the gene matches: 6. Germline loops: CDR1 SGDLS, CDR2 YYNGEE.

The V call is TRBV9, the J call TRBJ2-2; 7 bases align to TRBD1. The CDR3 length is 14 residues. CDR1 and CDR2 (germline): SGDLS, YYNGEE. After removal of 3 bases from V and 7 bases from J, the junction contained 6 bases not matched to a gene. Here the CDR3 DNA reads TGTGCCAGCAGCGCCCCCAGACAGGGCGGGGAGCTGTTTTTT. It is translated as CASSAPRQGGELFF.

V usage is TRBV19 and J usage is TRBJ1-5; no definite D call. Germline lookup yields CDR1 LNHDA and CDR2 SQIVND (reference sequence). Trimming cost V 5 bases and J 1 base, with 6 bases left between them. The CDR3 totals 13 residues. CDR3 sequence (DNA): TGTGCCAGTAGTTACTTCAGCAATCAGCCCCAGCATTTT. This translates into CASSYFSNQPQHF.

The chain employs TRBV10-3 and TRBJ2-7, with a tentative D call TRBD2 (6 bases). Germline V gene sequence: CDR1 ENHRY, CDR2 SYGVKD. V was trimmed by 6 bases and J by 0 bases, leaving 15 bases between them. This CDR3 spans 15 amino acids. The CDR3 sequence is CAISSVGRSSYEQYF. In nucleotides, the CDR3 is TGTGCCATCAGCTCGGTAGGGAGGAGCTCCTACGAGCAGTACTTC.

This clone was seen just once. This CDR3 is also generated by other DNA sequences in the sample. The J gene is TRBJ2-2, the V gene TRBV5-1; D perhaps matches TRBD1 (5 bases). Trimming took 4 bases from V and 3 from J, leaving 10 bases between them. Germline values: CDR1 SGHRS, CDR2 YFSETQ. This CDR3 is built from 14 residues. The CDR3 DNA is TGCGCCAGCAGCCTCCAGGGTGACACCGGGGAGCTGTTTTTT. Its protein product is CASSLQGDTGELFF.

There are a few counts of this clone. This chain uses TRBV2 with TRBJ2-7; 10 bases align to TRBD2. The CDR3 loop spans 15 amino acids. J lost 7 bases, V lost 3 bases, and 9 bases had no gene match. Germline CDR1 and CDR2: SNHLY and FYNNEI. The CDR3 DNA is TGTGCCAGCAGTGATAAGTCTAGCGGGAGCTTTGAGCAGTACTTC. Residues: CASSDKSSGSFEQYF.

This chain uses TRBV19 with TRBJ2-1; D possibly corresponds to TRBD2 (5 bases). The CDR3 covers 15 residues. Germline CDR1 reads LNHDA; CDR2 reads SQIVND (reference sequence). Trimming took 5 bases from V and 0 from J, leaving 11 bases between them. CDR3 nucleotide sequence: TGTGCCAGTAGTCAGGACTGGAGCTCCTACAATGAGCAGTTCTTC. Translated: CASSQDWSSYNEQFF.

This clone has more than one count but fewer than ten. This chain connects TRBV7-9 to TRBJ2-2; possibly TRBD1 for D (5 bases). Germline CDR1 SEHNR, CDR2 FQNEAQ (reference sequence). This CDR3 contains 15 residues. Trimming removed 0 bases at V and 4 bases at J, with 9 bases between. CDR3 residues: CASSLAFRVTGELFF. The CDR3 DNA is TGTGCCAGCAGCTTAGCGTTCAGGGTCACCGGGGAGCTGTTTTTT.

The V and J genes are TRBV5-1 and TRBJ2-5, with a weak D call TRBD1 (6 bases). This CDR3 spans 15 amino acids. The germline V gene encodes CDR1 SGHRS and CDR2 YFSETQ. V lost 3 bases to trimming and J lost 5 bases, with 17 bases between them. CDR3 sequence: CASSSEVGRGETQYF. For the CDR3, the DNA is TGCGCCAGCAGCTCCGAAGTAGGCAGGGGCGAGACCCAGTACTTC.

This clone appeared a few times. The V and J genes are TRBV7-2 and TRBJ2-2; unclear D gene. Trimming took off 1 base at V and 6 bases at J, with 3 bases between the two ends. The germline CDR1 and CDR2 sequences are SGHTA and FQGNSA. This CDR3 has 12 residues. As DNA, the CDR3 is TGTGCCAGCAGCTTAGTGCCCGGGGAGCTGTTTTTT. It specifies CASSLVPGELFF.

The chain combines TRBV18 with TRBJ2-5; TRBD2 agrees at 9 bases. The germline CDR1 and CDR2 sequences are KGHSH and LQKENI. This CDR3 spans 15 amino acids. With V trimmed by 4 bases and J by 1 base, 4 bases remained unmatched. CDR3 residues: CASSRLAGSQETQYF. CDR3 nucleotides: TGTGCCAGCTCACGGCTAGCGGGGTCCCAAGAGACCCAGTACTTC.

The chain has TRBV11-2 and TRBJ2-1, with a possible D match to TRBD2 (5 bases). V shed 3 bases and J shed 2 bases, with 11 bases lying between them. The CDR3 totals 15 residues. Looked up from germline, CDR1 is SGHAT and CDR2 is FQNNGV. CDR3 bases: TGTGCCAGCAGCTTTCTAGCTGACCCCTACAATGAGCAGTTCTTC. As protein: CASSFLADPYNEQFF.

This sequence joins TRBV5-6 and TRBJ2-1, with TRBD2 matching 11 bases. The V gene end was trimmed by 0 bases and the J gene end by 16 bases; junction bases not matched to a gene: 12. The CDR3 extends over 15 amino acids. Germline V CDR1 and CDR2: SGHDT, YYEEEE. CDR3 DNA: TGTGCCAGCAGCTTGGAACTAGCGGGGGCCCAACTTATCTTCTTC. Its translation: CASSLELAGAQLIFF.

This CDR3 is CASSYGGREETQYF. The CDR3 region has the DNA TGTGCCAGCAGTTACGGCGGGAGGGAAGAGACCCAGTACTTC. The chain has TRBV6-6 and TRBJ2-5; 9 nucleotides align to TRBD2. The J segment lost 3 bases and the V segment lost 2 bases, leaving 1 base of the junction unmatched. The germline CDR1 and CDR2 sequences are MNHNY and SVGAGI (reference sequence). The CDR3 spans 14 residues.

This clone is a singleton in its sample. The chain is built from TRBV9 and TRBJ1-6; 10 bases line up with TRBD1. The CDR3 consists of 15 residues. The germline gives CDR1 SGDLS, CDR2 YYNGEE. V shed 3 bases and J 6 bases; nucleotides not matched to a gene: 3. DNA for the CDR3: TGTGCCAGCAGCGAGGGACAGGGGATTAATTCACCCCTCCACTTT. As protein: CASSEGQGINSPLHF.

This chain uses TRBV4-2 with TRBJ2-2; the D is unclear. Germline CDR1 and CDR2: LGHNA and YNFKEQ. This CDR3 has 15 amino acids. Trimming shortened V by 4 bases and J by 1 base, and 10 bases separated the two germline ends. The CDR3 reads CASSRDVKNTGELFF. CDR3 coding DNA: TGTGCCAGCAGCCGTGACGTTAAGAACACCGGGGAGCTGTTTTTT.

This clone showed up just once. The chain links TRBV7-2 to TRBJ2-7, with unresolved D. This CDR3 spans 11 amino acids. Germline V gene data show CDR1 as SGHTA and CDR2 as FQGNSA. V dropped 8 bases and J dropped 3 bases, with 8 bases sitting between them. CDR3 sequence reads: CASQIYYEQYF. CDR3 nucleotides: TGTGCCAGCCAAATTTACTACGAGCAGTACTTC.

This chain connects TRBV10-3 to TRBJ2-3; weak D call: TRBD2 (6 bases). V was shortened by 0 bases and J by 11 bases, with 12 bases between the two germline ends. Germline CDR1 reads ENHRY; CDR2 reads SYGVKD. The CDR3 is 13 residues long. The CDR3 coding sequence is TGTGCCATCAGTGAGTCTAGCGGCCCGGGGCAGTATTTT. This sequence encodes CAISESSGPGQYF.

This sequence joins TRBV4-1 and TRBJ1-6; maybe TRBD1 (6 bases). This CDR3 contains 16 residues. V was trimmed by 3 bases and J by 7 bases, leaving 16 bases between them. The germline V gene has CDR1 MGHRA and CDR2 YSYEKL. The CDR3 loop reads CASSHERGGENSPLHF. Here the CDR3 DNA reads TGCGCCAGCAGCCATGAAAGAGGGGGTGAAAATTCACCCCTCCACTTT.

The genes are TRBV7-2 and TRBJ2-5; 11 nucleotides match TRBD1. After removal of 9 bases from V and 4 bases from J, the junction contained 7 bases not matched to a gene. The CDR3 loop spans 14 amino acids. Per germline, CDR1 SGHTA and CDR2 FQGNSA. CDR3 DNA: TGTGCCAGTGAGGGGACAGGGGGTGGAGAGACCCAGTACTTC. Translating it yields CASEGTGGGETQYF.

This clone appeared a few times. The genes are TRBV7-9 and TRBJ2-1, with D perhaps TRBD2 (6 bases). There are 13 residues in the CDR3. Trimming took 3 bases from V and 9 from J, leaving 12 bases between them. Germline values: CDR1 SEHNR, CDR2 FQNEAQ (reference sequence). Here the CDR3 DNA reads TGTGCCAGCAGCTTGGGAGGAAACGGTGAGCAGTTCTTC. Amino acids: CASSLGGNGEQFF.

The chain is built from TRBV20-1 and TRBJ2-7; TRBD1 might be the D (5 bases). CDR1 and CDR2 from the germline V gene are DFQATT and SNEGSKA (reference sequence). With 6 bases removed from V and 5 bases from J, the gap between germline ends came to 11 bases. This CDR3 contains 11 residues. The CDR3 nucleotides read TGCAGTGCGCCAGGGCTGAACGAGCAGTACTTC. Its protein product is CSAPGLNEQYF.

The CDR3 nucleotides are TGTGCCAGCAGCTTATTAAGCGGGGGAGGCAATGAGCAGTTCTTC. It specifies CASSLLSGGGNEQFF. The rearrangement joins TRBV11-3 to TRBJ2-1, with 8 bases identical to TRBD2. This CDR3 comprises 15 residues. The ends lost 2 bases at V and 6 bases at J; junction bases unmatched: 6. Germline V CDR1 and CDR2: SGHNT, YENEEA.